This T cell receptor (beta chain) was identified during a study of OX40 agonist ivuxolimab in advanced cancers. Study-level background: Dose-escalation subjects each had hepatocellular carcinoma, melanoma, renal cell or head and neck cancer. Two cutaneous melanoma patients and one hepatocellular carcinoma patient, three in all, had partial responses.

This clone was found once. The length of the CDR3 is 14 residues. Trimming left V 2 bases short and J 8 bases short, with 10 bases between. Germline-derived CDR1 and CDR2 are MDHEN and SYDVKM. Produced via immunoSEQ multiplex PCR; TCRdb's table is partial and in-frame only. Of tens of thousands of clones in the sample, approximately 92% were seen once. At baseline, cycle 4 day 1, and cycle 7 day 1, blood was sampled. This clonotype was obtained from an adult with an advanced solid tumor such as melanoma, head and neck, liver or kidney cancer. Sample: CD4+ or CD8+ T cells sorted from blood, taken in a trial of the OX40 agonist ivuxolimab. V usage is TRBV28 and J usage is TRBJ1-6, with a possible D match to TRBD1 (5 bases). CDR3 protein: CASSLLGRDSPLHF. The CDR3 DNA follows: TGTGCCAGCAGTTTACTGGGACGCGATTCACCCCTCCACTTT. The full variable domain, completed using reference TRBV28 and TRBJ1-6, is DVKVTQSSRYLVKRTGEKVFLECVQDMDHENMFWYRQDPGLGLRLIYFSYDVKMKEKGDIPEGYSVSREKKERFSLILESASTNQTSMYLCASSLLGRDSPLHFGNGTRLTVT.